Following are 27 T cell receptor beta chains from one sample sequenced in a study of blood T cell repertoires in COVID-19. Repertoires were generated with immunoSEQ multiplex PCR, while TCRdb's copy carries only in-frame clones and drops some. The sample holds about 250,000 clones, 65% to 85% seen once. Sequenced sample: peripheral blood. The origin of the receptors is a woman between 40 and 55 years old who had recovered from COVID-19.

This chain links TRBV6-5 with TRBJ2-7; 9 bases are shared with TRBD2. This CDR3 has 14 amino acids. The trim removed 6 bases at V and 6 bases at J, leaving 9 bases unmatched. Germline-derived CDR1 and CDR2 are MNHEY and SVGAGI. CDR3 region: CASRGPRRGGEQYF. The CDR3 nucleotides are TGTGCCAGCAGGGGGCCCCGGCGGGGGGGCGAGCAGTACTTC.

The V and J genes are TRBV28 and TRBJ1-2; D unclear. There are 14 residues in the CDR3. Trimming shortened V by 4 bases and J by 2 bases, and 11 bases separated the two germline ends. Looked up from germline, CDR1 is MDHEN and CDR2 is SYDVKM. DNA of the CDR3: TGTGCCAGCAGTTCCGGGGTTAACAACTATGGCTACACCTTC. The encoded protein is CASSSGVNNYGYTF.

V and J are TRBV7-9 and TRBJ1-3; unclear D gene. The CDR3 extends over 16 amino acids. Trimming removed 2 bases from V and 3 bases from J, with 14 bases in between. CDR1 SEHNR and CDR2 FQNEAQ come from the germline V gene (reference sequence). CDR3 nucleotides: TGTGCCAGCAGCTTAAAAGGCGCGGCGAGTGGAAACACCATATATTTT. Translation: CASSLKGAASGNTIYF.

The rearrangement links TRBV5-4 to TRBJ2-7, with 9 positions matching TRBD2. The CDR3 consists of 18 residues. CDR1 and CDR2 from the germline V gene are SGHNT and YYREEE (reference sequence). J lost 5 bases, V lost 1 base, and 16 bases had no gene match. The CDR3 region is CASSLPRSAGGPQDEQYF. The CDR3 DNA follows: TGTGCCAGCAGCTTGCCCCGGTCGGCGGGGGGGCCTCAAGACGAGCAGTACTTC. The full variable domain, completed using reference TRBV5-4 and TRBJ2-7, is ETGVTQSPTHLIKTRGQQVTLRCSSQSGHNTVSWYQQALGQGPQFIFQYYREEENGRGNFPPRFSGLQFPNYSSELNVNALELDDSALYLCASSLPRSAGGPQDEQYFGPGTRLTVT.

This clone was detected many times. This rearrangement joins TRBV11-2 to TRBJ2-1, with D possibly being TRBD1 (6 bases). The CDR3 loop spans 13 amino acids. The ends were cut back, 0 bases at V and 15 bases at J, with 15 bases in the middle. The germline CDR1 and CDR2 sequences are SGHAT and FQNNGV. The CDR3 nucleotides are TGTGCCAGCAGCTTAGATGGAGACAGGCGGCGGTTCTTC. As protein: CASSLDGDRRRFF.

This chain joins TRBV28 and TRBJ2-7, with 7 bases that match TRBD1. V was pared by 0 bases and J by 4 bases, with 3 bases of the junction left unmatched. Germline loops: CDR1 MDHEN, CDR2 SYDVKM. This CDR3 comprises 14 residues. In DNA form, the CDR3 reads TGTGCCAGCAGTTTATGGAGGGGGCCTTACGAGCAGTACTTC. This encodes CASSLWRGPYEQYF.

Only a few counts were recorded for this clone. The chain joins TRBV5-1 to TRBJ1-1; no firm D call. Germline CDR1 reads SGHRS; CDR2 reads YFSETQ. Trimming cost V 1 base and J 1 base, with 5 bases left between them. The CDR3 covers 13 residues. CDR3 DNA sequence: TGCGCCAGCAGCTTGATCTCGAACACTGAAGCTTTCTTT. It is translated as CASSLISNTEAFF.

The chain couples TRBV27 to TRBJ1-5, with 8 nucleotides matching TRBD1. The CDR3 sequence is 15 residues long. V was pared by 1 base and J by 6 bases, with 5 bases of the junction left unmatched. From germline, CDR1 is MNHEY and CDR2 SMNVEV (reference sequence). The CDR3 loop is CASSLLGQARQPQHF. DNA for the CDR3: TGTGCCAGCAGTTTATTGGGACAGGCTCGTCAGCCCCAGCATTTT.

This chain uses TRBV2 with TRBJ2-5; tentative D call: TRBD1 (7 bases). This CDR3 has 14 residues. CDR1 is SNHLY and CDR2 is FYNNEI in the germline V gene. The V end lost 6 bases, the J end lost 1 base, and 12 bases lay between the germline ends. CDR3 bases: TGTGCCAGCAGCGCGCAGGGGGGCCAAGAGACCCAGTACTTC. This encodes CASSAQGGQETQYF.

The chain combines TRBV3-1 (or the pseudogene TRBV3-2) with TRBJ2-2; D ambiguous. The length of the CDR3 is 16 residues. V was trimmed by 2 bases and J by 0 bases, leaving 10 bases between them. Germline CDR1 is LGHDT and CDR2 is YNNKEL (reference sequence). CDR3 coding DNA: TGTGCCAGCAGCCAATCGATCGCGGCGAACACCGGGGAGCTGTTTTTT. Protein: CASSQSIAANTGELFF.

This chain joins TRBV20-1 and TRBJ1-4, with TRBD1 matching over 7 bases. The CDR3 is 15 residues long. J was trimmed by 5 bases and V by 3 bases; bases with no gene match: 9. Germline V gene sequence: CDR1 DFQATT, CDR2 SNEGSKA (reference sequence). CDR3 residues: CSASPGGTVNEKLFF. CDR3 in DNA: TGCAGTGCTAGTCCGGGCGGGACAGTAAATGAAAAACTGTTTTTT.

The rearrangement joins TRBV3-1 (or the pseudogene TRBV3-2) to TRBJ2-7; 9 positions match TRBD1. Germline V gives CDR1 LGHDT, CDR2 YNNKEL (reference sequence). Trimming at V came to 1 base and at J to 6 bases, leaving 13 bases not matched to a gene. The CDR3 length is 17 residues. As DNA, the CDR3 is TGTGCCAGCAGCCAAGTGAACAGGGGGCGATTCCCGTCCGAGCAGTACTTC. The encoded protein is CASSQVNRGRFPSEQYF.

This clone occurred once. The chain has TRBV28 and TRBJ1-5; 7 bases agree with TRBD1. The CDR3 has 18 amino acids. CDR1 and CDR2 from the germline V gene are MDHEN and SYDVKM. V shed 2 bases and J 0 bases; nucleotides not matched to a gene: 10. Here the CDR3 DNA reads TGTGCCAGCAGTTTAGGGACAGATTCCGCCTATAGCAATCAGCCCCAGCATTTT. This encodes CASSLGTDSAYSNQPQHF. The variable domain in full, completed from reference TRBV28 and TRBJ1-5, reads DVKVTQSSRYLVKRTGEKVFLECVQDMDHENMFWYRQDPGLGLRLIYFSYDVKMKEKGDIPEGYSVSREKKERFSLILESASTNQTSMYLCASSLGTDSAYSNQPQHFGDGTRLSIL.

The chain recombines TRBV13 with TRBJ2-7; D is unclear. Germline values: CDR1 PRHDT, CDR2 FYEKMQ (reference sequence). Trimming shortened V by 0 bases and J by 5 bases, and 8 bases separated the two germline ends. The CDR3 totals 13 residues. The CDR3 protein is CASSLGSSHEQYF. DNA for the CDR3: TGTGCCAGCAGCTTAGGTAGCTCGCACGAGCAGTACTTC.

DNA of the CDR3: TGTGCCAGCTCACCAAGGGACAGGGGGACCGGGGAGCTGTTTTTT. Amino acids: CASSPRDRGTGELFF. V gene TRBV18 combines with J gene TRBJ2-2; 11 bases match TRBD1. Germline trimming cut 2 bases from V and 5 bases from J; bases unmatched to any gene: 1. Germline values: CDR1 KGHSH, CDR2 LQKENI. The CDR3 covers 15 residues.

The J gene is TRBJ1-2, the V gene TRBV19; tentatively, D is TRBD1 (6 bases). Deletions cut 5 bases from V and 6 bases from J, with 19 bases between. CDR1 LNHDA and CDR2 SQIVND come from the germline V gene (reference sequence). The CDR3 extends over 15 amino acids. The CDR3 region is CASSPPGHTPDGYTF. DNA for the CDR3: TGTGCCAGTAGTCCTCCGGGACATACTCCTGATGGCTACACCTTC.

This clone appeared a single time. J is TRBJ2-3 and V is TRBV13; unclear D gene. The CDR3 contains 15 residues. The germline CDR1 and CDR2 sequences are PRHDT and FYEKMQ (reference sequence). Trimming left V 5 bases short and J 1 base short, with 13 bases between. The CDR3 DNA sequence: TGTGCCAGCAGCGCCCCTACCCGGGGCACAGATACGCAGTATTTT. Protein: CASSAPTRGTDTQYF.

The V call is TRBV18, the J call TRBJ2-7; 7 bases are shared with TRBD1. CDR3 length equals 14 residues. After removal of 2 bases from V and 3 bases from J, the junction contained 4 bases not matched to a gene. Germline lookup yields CDR1 KGHSH and CDR2 LQKENI. CDR3 nucleotides: TGTGCCAGCTCACCATGGGACAGAATCTACGAGCAGTACTTC. It encodes CASSPWDRIYEQYF.

The chain recombines TRBV4-2 with TRBJ2-1; TRBD1 is a possible D gene (6 bases). Trimming cost V 2 bases and J 0 bases, with 14 bases left between them. CDR1 is LGHNA, CDR2 YNFKEQ, per germline. CDR3 size: 17 residues. CDR3 region: CASSQLWGQSSYNEQFF. CDR3 nucleotides: TGTGCCAGCAGCCAACTGTGGGGGCAGAGCTCCTACAATGAGCAGTTCTTC.

This chain uses TRBV7-9 with TRBJ1-2, with TRBD1 matching 7 bases. The CDR3 contains 14 residues. V lost 5 bases, J lost 6 bases, and 9 bases stayed unmatched. Germline V gives CDR1 SEHNR, CDR2 FQNEAQ (reference sequence). CDR3 nucleotides: TGTGCCAGCAGCCCAAAGCAGGGGGGCGATGGCTACACCTTC. It codes for CASSPKQGGDGYTF.

The CDR3 sequence: CASRSGFSAGELFF. CDR3 nucleotide sequence: TGTGCCAGTAGATCAGGTTTTTCGGCCGGGGAGCTGTTTTTT. The genes are TRBV19 and TRBJ2-2; D not certain. The germline CDR1 and CDR2 sequences are LNHDA and SQIVND (reference sequence). This CDR3 has 14 amino acids. The ends were cut back, 6 bases at V and 6 bases at J, with 14 bases in the middle. Variable domain in full (rest from reference TRBV19 and TRBJ2-2): DGGITQSPKYLFRKEGQNVTLSCEQNLNHDAMYWYRQDPGQGLRLIYYSQIVNDFQKGDIAEGYSVSREKKESFPLTVTSAQKNPTAFYLCASRSGFSAGELFFGEGSRLTVL.

The chain uses TRBV27 and TRBJ1-1, with 7 bases that match TRBD1. The J segment lost 7 bases and the V segment lost 8 bases, leaving 7 bases of the junction unmatched. Germline values: CDR1 MNHEY, CDR2 SMNVEV (reference sequence). CDR3 length: 12 residues. This CDR3 is CASWGDRDEAFF. The CDR3 bases are TGTGCCAGCTGGGGAGACAGGGATGAAGCTTTCTTT.

The chain combines TRBV15 with TRBJ2-7; D gene ambiguous. Germline V gene data show CDR1 as LNHNV and CDR2 as YYDKDF (reference sequence). This CDR3 has 14 residues. Trimming removed 2 bases from V and 0 bases from J, with 8 bases in between. The CDR3 region has the DNA TGTGCCACCAGCAGACAAACGAGCTCCTACGAGCAGTACTTC. Translation gives CATSRQTSSYEQYF. Filled out from reference TRBV15 and TRBJ2-7, the complete variable domain reads DAMVIQNPRYQVTQFGKPVTLSCSQTLNHNVMYWYQQKSSQAPKLLFHYYDKDFNNEADTPDNFQSRRPNTSFCFLDIRSPGLGDTAMYLCATSRQTSSYEQYFGPGTRLTVT.

This chain uses TRBV6-6 with TRBJ1-4; maybe TRBD1 (5 bases). The CDR3 length is 15 residues. Germline V gives CDR1 MNHNY, CDR2 SVGAGI (reference sequence). V was trimmed by 7 bases and J by 4 bases, leaving 16 bases between them. CDR3 coding DNA: TGTGCCAGCAAGGGAGGGGCGGCAGTTAATGAAAAACTGTTTTTT. It encodes CASKGGAAVNEKLFF.

CDR3 residues: CASSYSPQTTDTQYF. DNA of the CDR3: TGTGCCAGCAGTTACTCCCCCCAGACTACAGATACGCAGTATTTT. The V call is TRBV28, the J call TRBJ2-3; D is undetermined. The CDR3 has 15 amino acids. Trimming stripped 4 bases from V and 3 bases from J, with 14 bases between. Germline loops: CDR1 MDHEN, CDR2 SYDVKM.

The rearrangement uses TRBV5-1 and TRBJ1-4, with a tentative D call TRBD1 (5 bases). Germline CDR1 SGHRS, CDR2 YFSETQ. This CDR3 has 14 residues. The V end lost 0 bases, the J end lost 2 bases, and 5 bases lay between the germline ends. The CDR3 sequence is CASSLDRTNEKLFF. The CDR3 bases are TGCGCCAGCAGCTTGGACAGGACTAATGAAAAACTGTTTTTT.

The V call is TRBV3-1 (or the pseudogene TRBV3-2), the J call TRBJ1-1; D gene uncertain. From germline, CDR1 is LGHDT and CDR2 YNNKEL (reference sequence). Trimming took 0 bases from V and 5 from J, leaving 13 bases between them. The CDR3 covers 15 residues. The CDR3: CASSQDGVVRTEAFF. CDR3 nucleotide sequence: TGTGCCAGCAGCCAAGACGGGGTAGTAAGGACTGAAGCTTTCTTT.